Listed below are T cell receptor beta chains from one sample, sequenced in a study of coeliac disease. Some clones are missing from TCRdb's copy, which holds only in-frame ones; the method was immunoSEQ multiplex PCR. This table holds under 7,000 clones, approximately 54% found once. Material for sequencing was intraepithelial lymphocytes from the gut. All receptors derive from a woman in her 30s with active celiac disease. Each CDR3 is given with its conserved first and last residue. D genes are given only for firm matches. Clone size is shown for a subset of rows, as once, few, many or a class of expanded clone.

size,J,V,D,DNA,CDR3
few,TRBJ1-3,TRBV6-5,-,TGTGCCAGCAGTGCCAGGCAGTTCGATAGAAACACCATATATTTT,CASSARQFDRNTIYF
-,TRBJ1-1,TRBV28,-,TGTGCCAGCAGTTCTACACCTGGGAGGGGCACTGAAGCTTTCTTT,CASSSTPGRGTEAFF
medium-sized,TRBJ2-3,TRBV9,-,TGTGCCAGCAGCGTAGTGTCTACAGATACGCAGTATTTT,CASSVVSTDTQYF
few,TRBJ1-1,TRBV6-6,TRBD1,TGTGCCAGCAGTACCTGGACAGGGAAAATGAACACTGAAGCTTTCTTT,CASSTWTGKMNTEAFF
medium-sized,TRBJ1-2,TRBV29-1,TRBD1,TGCAGCGTGACAGGGGTCTATGGCTACACCTTC,CSVTGVYGYTF
-,TRBJ1-4,TRBV4-1,-,TGCGCCAGCAGCCGAGGAGGACAGCGACTCAATGAAAAACTGTTTTTT,CASSRGGQRLNEKLFF
large,TRBJ1-2,TRBV11-1,TRBD1,TGTGCCAGCAGTCCCAGGGGGTCCTACGGCTACACCTTC,CASSPRGSYGYTF
-,TRBJ2-7,TRBV7-2,-,TGTGCCAGCAGCTTATCCGGCTCCTACGAGCAGTACTTC,CASSLSGSYEQYF
-,TRBJ2-7,TRBV11-3,-,TGTGCCAGCAGTCGCAGGCAGGACTACGAGCAGTACTTC,CASSRRQDYEQYF
-,TRBJ2-7,TRBV28,TRBD1,TGTGCCAGCAGTCCCGACAGGGGGATTATCTACGAGCAGTACTTC,CASSPDRGIIYEQYF
-,TRBJ2-2,TRBV19,-,TGTGCCAGTAGTATTCGTCAGGGTGCATCCGGGGAGCTGTTTTTT,CASSIRQGASGELFF
-,TRBJ2-7,TRBV30,-,TGTGCCTGGAGTGTACTCACCTACGAGCAGTACTTC,CAWSVLTYEQYF
-,TRBJ2-1,TRBV9,-,TGTGCCAGCAGCGGCATACCGGGACAAACCTACAATGAGCAGTTCTTC,CASSGIPGQTYNEQFF
-,TRBJ1-1,TRBV7-2,-,TGTGCCAGCAGCCAGGGACATACCATGAACACTGAAGCTTTCTTT,CASSQGHTMNTEAFF
-,TRBJ2-1,TRBV4-3,-,TGCGCCAGCAGCCCAGGTCAGGACAGTTACAATGAGCAGTTCTTC,CASSPGQDSYNEQFF
-,TRBJ2-2,TRBV2,TRBD2,TGTGCCAGCAGTGGGGGCCTAGCGGGGGCCGAGAACACCGGGGAGCTGTTTTTT,CASSGGLAGAENTGELFF
few,TRBJ1-2,TRBV4-3,TRBD1,TGCGCCAGCAGCCAGGCGACAGGGACTAACTATGGCTACACCTTC,CASSQATGTNYGYTF
-,TRBJ2-1,TRBV27,-,TGTGCCAGCCGGGGGGCCCTCTCCTACAATGAGCAGTTCTTC,CASRGALSYNEQFF
medium-sized,TRBJ1-2,TRBV28,-,TGTGCCAGCGCCTCCGCCGACATCCTCTATGGCTACACCTTC,CASASADILYGYTF
-,TRBJ2-7,TRBV29-1,-,TGCAGCGTTCTTAACATGGAGGATCACGAGCAGTACTTC,CSVLNMEDHEQYF
medium-sized,TRBJ1-5,TRBV2,-,TGTGCCAGCAGTGACGAGGGGGAAATGCAGCCCCAGCATTTT,CASSDEGEMQPQHF
-,TRBJ1-2,TRBV7-8,TRBD1,TGTGCCAGCAGCTTCGAATTTCTCTCCGGGACAGATTATTATGGCTACACCTTC,CASSFEFLSGTDYYGYTF
few,TRBJ2-7,TRBV28,TRBD2,TGTGCCAGCAGTTTCCCCGGGGGGAGCGAGCAGTACTTC,CASSFPGGSEQYF
-,TRBJ2-7,TRBV28,-,TGTGCCAGCAGTAGTGGGGCGGGGAGCTCCTACGAGCAGTACTTC,CASSSGAGSSYEQYF
once,TRBJ2-1,TRBV5-1,-,TGCGCCAGCAGCTTTACAGGGTCACCCTACAATGAGCAGTTCTTC,CASSFTGSPYNEQFF
-,TRBJ2-2,TRBV4-1,TRBD1,TGCGCCAGCAGCCAAGGTGCAGGACAGGGGGTCGGGGAGCTGTTTTTT,CASSQGAGQGVGELFF
-,TRBJ2-3,TRBV7-2,TRBD1,TGTGCCAGCAGCAGAAAGACAGGGTCAGATACGCAGTATTTT,CASSRKTGSDTQYF
few,TRBJ2-7,TRBV5-6,-,TGTGCCAGCAGCTTGGTAGAGAACGAGCAGTACTTC,CASSLVENEQYF
large,TRBJ2-5,TRBV5-7,TRBD1,TGTGCCAGCAGCTTGGAACGGGACAGGGGGACCTTTGAAAAGACCCAGTACTTC,CASSLERDRGTFEKTQYF
-,TRBJ2-3,TRBV27,-,TGTGCCACCCAAGACCCTCTAGGTACGCAGTATTTT,CATQDPLGTQYF
-,TRBJ1-1,TRBV19,-,TGTGCCAGTAGTTATCGGGGAAGTGAAGCTTTCTTT,CASSYRGSEAFF
few,TRBJ2-1,TRBV6-1,-,TGTGCCAGCACCACGACAGGCCACTACAATGAGCAGTTCTTC,CASTTTGHYNEQFF
-,TRBJ1-2,TRBV5-6,-,TGTGCCAGCAGCTCCGGACAGTCCGTCTATGGCTACACCTTC,CASSSGQSVYGYTF
few,TRBJ1-4,TRBV4-1,-,TGCGCCAGCAGCCAAGATTTCTATAATGAAAAACTGTTTTTT,CASSQDFYNEKLFF
few,TRBJ2-7,TRBV7-8,TRBD1,TGTGCCAGCAGCTCATTGGGACAGGGGATGCCCTACGAGCAGTACTTC,CASSSLGQGMPYEQYF
-,TRBJ1-5,TRBV5-6,TRBD1,TGTGCCAGCAGCTCGAGGACAGAGGGGGCGAAGGAGTTGGCCCAGCATTTT,CASSSRTEGAKELAQHF
-,TRBJ1-1,TRBV19,TRBD1,TGTGCCAGTAGACCTTCGACAGGGGTGCACACTGAAGCTTTCTTT,CASRPSTGVHTEAFF
few,TRBJ2-7,TRBV2,TRBD1,TGTGCCAGCAGCCGGGACAGGGGGAAGGCCTACGAGCAGTACTTC,CASSRDRGKAYEQYF
-,TRBJ1-5,TRBV18,-,TGTGCCAGCTCACCAGGGGCTAATCAGCCCCAGCATTTT,CASSPGANQPQHF
-,TRBJ1-1,TRBV5-1,-,TGCGCCAGCAGCTTGGCCGACAGGCCCACTGAAGCTTTCTTT,CASSLADRPTEAFF
few,TRBJ1-3,TRBV9,-,TGTGCCAGCAGCGCCAGGGCAGCTGGAAACACCATATATTTT,CASSARAAGNTIYF
-,TRBJ2-2,TRBV7-3,-,TGTGCCAGCAGCTTAGACCGGGGGAGGGAGCTGTTTTTT,CASSLDRGRELFF
-,TRBJ2-5,TRBV2,-,TGTGCCAGCAGGCGACTAGAACAAGAGACCCAGTACTTC,CASRRLEQETQYF
-,TRBJ2-2,TRBV5-1,-,TGCGCCAGCAGCTCCGGACAGCTGAACACCGGGGAGCTGTTTTTT,CASSSGQLNTGELFF
-,TRBJ1-2,TRBV5-1,TRBD1,TGCGCCAGCAGCTTGGCCCCAAAATCAGGGGGCGTATCGTCTGGCTACACCTTC,CASSLAPKSGGVSSGYTF
-,TRBJ1-6,TRBV5-1,TRBD1,TGCGCCAGCAGCGGAGTTACAGGGGGCTTGGGTTCACCCCTCCACTTT,CASSGVTGGLGSPLHF